These T cell receptor beta chains were read from a single sample in a study of technical replicates of blood from several donors. Only in-frame clones appear in the TCRdb table, and some are missing; sequencing was by immunoSEQ multiplex PCR. The table shows 83,000 or so clones, with around 90% occurring only once. Sequencing input: T cells isolated from PBMCs. These receptors originate from a human donor in good health. Each CDR3 is given with its conserved first and last residue. A D gene is named only where the DNA matches it firmly. The size entry is marked missing in some rows and otherwise reads once, few, many or a size class.

NA	TRBV21-1	NA	TRBJ1-4	CASSKVLNEKLFF	TGTGCCAGCAGCAAAGTCCTAAATGAAAAACTGTTTTTT
NA	TRBV19	NA	TRBJ1-4	CASKIQGIEKLFF	TGTGCCAGTAAAATCCAGGGGATTGAAAAACTGTTTTTT
NA	TRBV21-1	NA	TRBJ1-5	CANRDRRYSNQPQHF	TGTGCCAACCGGGACAGACGTTATAGCAATCAGCCCCAGCATTTT
TRBD1	TRBV5-4	once	TRBJ1-2	CASIGDRVGGYTF	TGTGCCAGCATTGGAGACAGGGTGGGGGGCTACACCTTC
NA	TRBV5-4	NA	TRBJ1-6	CASGQQNSPLHF	TGTGCCAGCGGACAGCAGAATTCACCCCTCCACTTT
NA	TRBV28	NA	TRBJ2-5	CASSLGPAQETQYF	TGTGCCAGCAGTTTAGGGCCGGCTCAAGAGACCCAGTACTTC
TRBD2	TRBV5-4	NA	TRBJ2-6	CASSYKGTSGVVVGANVLTF	TGTGCCAGCAGCTACAAGGGGACTAGCGGGGTCGTGGTTGGGGCCAACGTCCTGACTTTC
NA	TRBV27	once	TRBJ1-1	CASSLPGANTEAFF	TGTGCCAGCAGTCTCCCTGGAGCGAACACTGAAGCTTTCTTT
NA	TRBV9	NA	TRBJ1-1	CASSETTGNTEAFF	TGTGCCAGCAGCGAAACGACGGGGAACACTGAAGCTTTCTTT
TRBD1	TRBV5-4	NA	TRBJ2-1	CASSSPGQGNEQFF	TGTGCCAGCAGCTCGCCGGGACAGGGCAATGAGCAGTTCTTC
NA	TRBV27	NA	TRBJ1-1	CASSPIPTKTGEAFF	TGTGCCAGCAGTCCAATACCCACCAAGACAGGTGAAGCTTTCTTT
TRBD2	TRBV11-3	NA	TRBJ2-7	CASRSTSGGAYHEQYF	TGTGCCAGCAGAAGTACTAGCGGGGGGGCCTACCACGAGCAGTACTTC
NA	TRBV6-5	few	TRBJ2-1	CASSYQGLANNEQFF	TGTGCCAGCAGTTACCAGGGACTGGCAAACAATGAGCAGTTCTTC
NA	TRBV9	NA	TRBJ2-7	CASSVDMKREQYF	TGTGCCAGCAGCGTAGATATGAAGCGGGAGCAGTACTTC
TRBD1	TRBV7-9	NA	TRBJ2-4	CASSLGQGNDKNIQYF	TGTGCCAGCAGCTTGGGACAGGGGAACGATAAAAACATTCAGTACTTC
TRBD2	TRBV10-1	NA	TRBJ2-7	CASSEYREGEQYF	TGCGCCAGCAGTGAGTATAGGGAGGGCGAGCAGTACTTC
NA	TRBV6-4	NA	TRBJ2-3	CASSDLYTQYF	TGTGCCAGCAGTGACCTATATACGCAGTATTTT
TRBD1	TRBV11-2	NA	TRBJ1-2	CASSPGQGRFINYGYTF	TGTGCCAGCAGCCCCGGACAGGGTCGCTTTATTAACTATGGCTACACCTTC
TRBD2	TRBV7-8	NA	TRBJ2-1	CASSLPTSAKGNEQFF	TGTGCCAGCAGCTTACCAACTAGCGCTAAGGGCAATGAGCAGTTCTTC
NA	TRBV29-1	NA	TRBJ2-2	CSVENSWGAGELFF	TGCAGCGTTGAAAACTCCTGGGGAGCCGGGGAGCTGTTTTTT